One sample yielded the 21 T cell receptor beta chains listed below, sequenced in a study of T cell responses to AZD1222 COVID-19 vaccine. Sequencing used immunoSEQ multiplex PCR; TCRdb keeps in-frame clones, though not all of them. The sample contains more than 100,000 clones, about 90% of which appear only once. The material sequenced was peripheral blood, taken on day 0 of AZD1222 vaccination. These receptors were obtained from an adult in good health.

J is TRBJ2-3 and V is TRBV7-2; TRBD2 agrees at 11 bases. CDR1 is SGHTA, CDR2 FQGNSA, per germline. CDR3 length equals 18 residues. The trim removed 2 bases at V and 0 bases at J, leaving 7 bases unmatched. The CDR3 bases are TGTGCCAGCAGCTTAAGGCCACTAGCGGGAGATAGCACAGATACGCAGTATTTT. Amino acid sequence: CASSLRPLAGDSTDTQYF.

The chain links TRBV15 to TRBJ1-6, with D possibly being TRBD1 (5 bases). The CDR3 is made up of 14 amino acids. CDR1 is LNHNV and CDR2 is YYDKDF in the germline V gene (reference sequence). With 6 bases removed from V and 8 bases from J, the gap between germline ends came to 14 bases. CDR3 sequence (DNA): TGTGCCACCAGAGGCCGGGACGTATATTCACCCCTCCACTTT. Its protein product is CATRGRDVYSPLHF.

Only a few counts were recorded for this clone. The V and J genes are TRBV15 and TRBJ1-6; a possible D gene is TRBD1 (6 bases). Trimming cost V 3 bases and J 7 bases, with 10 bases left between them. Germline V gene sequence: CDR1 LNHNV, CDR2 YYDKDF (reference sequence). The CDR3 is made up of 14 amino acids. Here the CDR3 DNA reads TGTGCCACCAGCAGGACAGGCTGGAATTCACCCCTCCACTTT. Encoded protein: CATSRTGWNSPLHF.

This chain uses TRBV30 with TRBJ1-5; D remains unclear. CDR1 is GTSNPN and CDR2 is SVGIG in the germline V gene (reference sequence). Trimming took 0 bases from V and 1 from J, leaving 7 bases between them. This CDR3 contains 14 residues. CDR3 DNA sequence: TGTGCCTGGAGTGTTTCAGTAAGCAATCAGCCCCAGCATTTT. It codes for CAWSVSVSNQPQHF.

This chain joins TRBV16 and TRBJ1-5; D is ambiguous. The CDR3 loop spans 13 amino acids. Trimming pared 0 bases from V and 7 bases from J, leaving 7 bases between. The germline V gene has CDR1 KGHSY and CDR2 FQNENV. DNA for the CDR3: TGTGCCAGCAGCCAATCGGGGAACCAGCCCCAGCATTTT. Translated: CASSQSGNQPQHF.

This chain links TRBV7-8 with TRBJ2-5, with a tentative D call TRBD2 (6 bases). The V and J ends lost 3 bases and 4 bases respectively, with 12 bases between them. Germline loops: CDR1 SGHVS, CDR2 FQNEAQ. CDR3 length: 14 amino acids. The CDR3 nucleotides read TGTGCCAGCAGCTTCGGCGGGCGGGGAGAGACCCAGTACTTC. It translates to CASSFGGRGETQYF.

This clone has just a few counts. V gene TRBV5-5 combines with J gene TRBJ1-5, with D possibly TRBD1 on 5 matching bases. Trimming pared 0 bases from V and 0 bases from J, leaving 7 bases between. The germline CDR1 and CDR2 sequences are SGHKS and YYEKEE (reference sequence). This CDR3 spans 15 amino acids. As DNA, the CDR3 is TGTGCCAGCAGCTTGGGGGGCCCTAGCAATCAGCCCCAGCATTTT. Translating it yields CASSLGGPSNQPQHF.

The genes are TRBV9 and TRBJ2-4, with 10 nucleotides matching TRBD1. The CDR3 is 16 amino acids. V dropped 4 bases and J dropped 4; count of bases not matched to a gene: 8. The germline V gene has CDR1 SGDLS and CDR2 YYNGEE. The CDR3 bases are TGTGCCAGCAGCCGAAGGACAGGGGGTTATAAAAACATTCAGTACTTC. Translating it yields CASSRRTGGYKNIQYF.

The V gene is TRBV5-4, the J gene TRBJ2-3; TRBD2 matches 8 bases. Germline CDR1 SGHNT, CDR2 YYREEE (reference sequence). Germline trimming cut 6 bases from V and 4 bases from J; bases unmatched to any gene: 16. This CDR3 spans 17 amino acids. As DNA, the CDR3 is TGTGCCAGCATTGTAAAAGCGGGAGAGGGGACCGCAGATACGCAGTATTTT. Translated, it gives CASIVKAGEGTADTQYF.

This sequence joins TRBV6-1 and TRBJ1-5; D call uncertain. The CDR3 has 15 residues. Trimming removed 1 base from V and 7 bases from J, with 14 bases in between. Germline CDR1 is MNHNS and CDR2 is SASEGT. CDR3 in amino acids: CASSEGRAGGQPQHF. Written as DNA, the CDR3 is TGTGCCAGCAGTGAAGGCCGCGCGGGCGGGCAGCCCCAGCATTTT.

The CDR3 DNA reads TGTGCCAGCAGTTCCTCAGGGGGCGTAGTTCTCTACGAGCAGTACTTC. It translates to CASSSSGGVVLYEQYF. The genes are TRBV27 and TRBJ2-7, with 8 bases fitting TRBD1. V lost 4 bases and J lost 3; bases outside the gene matches: 11. This CDR3 spans 16 amino acids. Germline V gene sequence: CDR1 MNHEY, CDR2 SMNVEV (reference sequence).

CDR3 bases: TGTGCCAGCACGGCTAGCGGGAGCTACGAGCAGTACTTC. Its protein is CASTASGSYEQYF. This sequence joins TRBV28 and TRBJ2-7; 10 bases map to TRBD2. The germline CDR1 and CDR2 sequences are MDHEN and SYDVKM. V trimming: 7 bases; J trimming: 3 bases; junction bases outside the gene matches: 3. This CDR3 has 13 residues.

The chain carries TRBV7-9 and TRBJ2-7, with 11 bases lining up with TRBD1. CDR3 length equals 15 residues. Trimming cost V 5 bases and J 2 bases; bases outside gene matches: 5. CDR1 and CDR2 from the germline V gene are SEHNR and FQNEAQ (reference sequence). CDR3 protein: CASSNRDRGTYEQYF. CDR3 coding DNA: TGTGCCAGCAGCAACCGGGACAGGGGGACCTACGAGCAGTACTTC.

CDR3 protein: CASGVDFINSPLHF. The CDR3 bases are TGTGCCAGCGGCGTGGACTTTATAAATTCACCCCTCCACTTT. J is TRBJ1-6 and V is TRBV6-5; D uncertain. The germline V gene has CDR1 MNHEY and CDR2 SVGAGI. This CDR3 has 14 amino acids. V lost 8 bases and J 7 bases, leaving 15 bases between the germline ends.

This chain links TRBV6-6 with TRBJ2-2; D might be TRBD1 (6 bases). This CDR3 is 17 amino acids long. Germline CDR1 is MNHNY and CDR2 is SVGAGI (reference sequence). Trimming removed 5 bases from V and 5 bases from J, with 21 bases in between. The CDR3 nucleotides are TGTGCCAGCAGTCCTATGGGGGCTATCGACCTTACCGGGGAGCTGTTTTTT. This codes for CASSPMGAIDLTGELFF.

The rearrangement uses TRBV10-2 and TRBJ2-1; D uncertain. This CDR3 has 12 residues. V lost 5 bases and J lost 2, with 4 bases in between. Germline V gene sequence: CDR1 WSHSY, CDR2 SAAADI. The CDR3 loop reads CASSNPYNEQFF. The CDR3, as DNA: TGCGCCAGCAGTAATCCCTACAATGAGCAGTTCTTC.

CDR3 nucleotides: TGTGCCAGCAGTCACCGGGACAGGGTAACACAAGGCTACACCTTC. This gives the protein CASSHRDRVTQGYTF. The V gene is TRBV28, the J gene TRBJ1-2; TRBD1 matches 9 bases. The CDR3 is made up of 15 amino acids. Losses at the gene ends were 5 bases for V and 8 bases for J; bases not matched to a gene: 12. Germline V gives CDR1 MDHEN, CDR2 SYDVKM.

CDR3 sequence (DNA): TGTGCCAGTAGTATTAATCCAGGGAACGAGCAGTACTTC. Residues: CASSINPGNEQYF. The chain uses TRBV19 and TRBJ2-7, with a possible D match to TRBD1 (5 bases). CDR1 LNHDA and CDR2 SQIVND come from the germline V gene (reference sequence). The CDR3 totals 13 residues. Trimming left V 3 bases short and J 5 bases short, with 11 bases between. Using reference TRBV19 and TRBJ2-7 for the parts outside the CDR3, the full variable domain is DGGITQSPKYLFRKEGQNVTLSCEQNLNHDAMYWYRQDPGQGLRLIYYSQIVNDFQKGDIAEGYSVSREKKESFPLTVTSAQKNPTAFYLCASSINPGNEQYFGPGTRLTVT.

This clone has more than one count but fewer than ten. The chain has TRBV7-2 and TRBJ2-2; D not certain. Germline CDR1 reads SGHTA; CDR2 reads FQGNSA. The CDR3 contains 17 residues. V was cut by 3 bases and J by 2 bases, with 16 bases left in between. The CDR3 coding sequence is TGTGCCAGCAGCTTTTATGGCGGAACCCCAAACACCGGGGAGCTGTTTTTT. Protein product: CASSFYGGTPNTGELFF.

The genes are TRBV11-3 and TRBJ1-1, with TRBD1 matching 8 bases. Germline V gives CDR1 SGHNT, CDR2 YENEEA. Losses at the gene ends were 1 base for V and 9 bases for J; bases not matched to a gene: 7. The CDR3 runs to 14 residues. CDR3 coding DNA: TGTGCCAGCAGCTTAGGATCAGGGGGCGCGAAAGCTTTCTTT. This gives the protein CASSLGSGGAKAFF.

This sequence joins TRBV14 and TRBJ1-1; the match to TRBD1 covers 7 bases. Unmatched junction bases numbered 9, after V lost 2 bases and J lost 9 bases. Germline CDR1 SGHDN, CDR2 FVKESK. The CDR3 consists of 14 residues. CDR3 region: CASSQIQGVGKAFF. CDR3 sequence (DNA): TGTGCCAGCAGCCAAATTCAGGGGGTCGGGAAAGCTTTCTTT.